This T cell receptor (beta chain) was recovered during a study of molecular identifiers for immune sequencing clone quantification. V was pared by 5 bases and J by 7 bases, with 20 bases between. This CDR3 comprises 15 residues. Germline V gives CDR1 SEHNR, CDR2 FQNEAQ (reference sequence). Previously described methods and listed TCR primers were used for bulk TCR libraries. Using its own MiXCR run on the PCR reads, TCRdb lists one record per CDR3 protein. The sample has around 460,000 distinct CDR3 sequences; about a fifth are singletons. For naive CD8 T cells, sorting used the CD8+CD4-CCR7+CD45RA+ phenotype. This clonotype has ten or more counts.

Material for sequencing was naive CD8+ T cells from blood, with Jurkat cell RNA spiked in. Noted subset: FACS-sorted CD8+CD4-CCR7+CD45RA+ naive T cells. The V gene is TRBV7-9, the J gene TRBJ2-5, with a weak D call TRBD1 (5 bases). This sequence was found in a human donor in good health. Some libraries in this study had Jurkat cell RNA spiked in. The CDR3: CASSPTGANIGTQYF. Written as DNA, the CDR3 is TGTGCCAGCAGCCCGACTGGGGCTAACATAGGGACCCAGTACTTC.